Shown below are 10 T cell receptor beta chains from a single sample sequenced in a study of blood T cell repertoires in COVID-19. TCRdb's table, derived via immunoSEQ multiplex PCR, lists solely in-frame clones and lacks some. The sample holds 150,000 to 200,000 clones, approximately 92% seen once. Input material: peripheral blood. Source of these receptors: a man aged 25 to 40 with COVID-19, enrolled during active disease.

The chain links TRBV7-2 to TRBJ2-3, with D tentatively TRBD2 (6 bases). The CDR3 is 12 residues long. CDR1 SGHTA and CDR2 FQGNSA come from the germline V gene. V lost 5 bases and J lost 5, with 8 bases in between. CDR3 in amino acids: CASSPGLDTQYF. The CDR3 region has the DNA TGTGCCAGCAGCCCGGGACTAGATACGCAGTATTTT. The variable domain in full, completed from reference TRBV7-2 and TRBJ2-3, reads GAGVSQSPSNKVTEKGKDVELRCDPISGHTALYWYRQSLGQGLEFLIYFQGNSAPDKSGLPSDRFSAERTGGSVSTLTIQRTQQEDSAVYLCASSPGLDTQYFGPGTRLTVL.

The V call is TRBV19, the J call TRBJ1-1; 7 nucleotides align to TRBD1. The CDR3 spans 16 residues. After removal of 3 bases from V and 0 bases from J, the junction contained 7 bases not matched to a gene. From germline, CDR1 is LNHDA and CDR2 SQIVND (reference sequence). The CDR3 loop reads CASSILPGQMNTEAFF. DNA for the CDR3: TGTGCCAGTAGTATCTTGCCGGGACAGATGAACACTGAAGCTTTCTTT.

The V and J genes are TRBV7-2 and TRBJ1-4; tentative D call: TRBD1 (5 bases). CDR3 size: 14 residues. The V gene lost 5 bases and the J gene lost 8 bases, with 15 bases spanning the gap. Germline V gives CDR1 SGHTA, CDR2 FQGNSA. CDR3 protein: CASSTSGTLEKLFF. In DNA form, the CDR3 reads TGTGCCAGCAGCACTTCCGGGACTCTCGAAAAACTGTTTTTT.

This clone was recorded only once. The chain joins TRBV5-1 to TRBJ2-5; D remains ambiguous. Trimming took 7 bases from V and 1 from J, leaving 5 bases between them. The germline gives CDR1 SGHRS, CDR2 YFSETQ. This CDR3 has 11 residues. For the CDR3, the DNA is TGCGCCAGCGGGCCCCAAGAGACCCAGTACTTC. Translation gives CASGPQETQYF.

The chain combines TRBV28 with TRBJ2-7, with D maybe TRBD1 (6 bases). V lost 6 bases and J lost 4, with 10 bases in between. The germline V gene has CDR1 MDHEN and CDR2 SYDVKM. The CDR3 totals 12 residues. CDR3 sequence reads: CASRLQGYEQYF. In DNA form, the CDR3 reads TGTGCCAGCAGGTTACAGGGATACGAGCAGTACTTC. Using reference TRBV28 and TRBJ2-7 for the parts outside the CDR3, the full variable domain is DVKVTQSSRYLVKRTGEKVFLECVQDMDHENMFWYRQDPGLGLRLIYFSYDVKMKEKGDIPEGYSVSREKKERFSLILESASTNQTSMYLCASRLQGYEQYFGPGTRLTVT.

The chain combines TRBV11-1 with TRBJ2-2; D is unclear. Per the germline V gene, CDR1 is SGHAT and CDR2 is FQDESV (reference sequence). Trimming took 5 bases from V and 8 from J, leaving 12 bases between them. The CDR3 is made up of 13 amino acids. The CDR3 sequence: CASSPLRSGELFF. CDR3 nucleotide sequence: TGTGCCAGCAGCCCCTTGAGAAGTGGGGAGCTGTTTTTT. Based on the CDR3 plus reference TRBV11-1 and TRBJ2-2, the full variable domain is EAEVAQSPRYKITEKSQAVAFWCDPISGHATLYWYRQILGQGPELLVQFQDESVVDDSQLPKDRFSAERLKGVDSTLKIQPAELGDSAMYLCASSPLRSGELFFGEGSRLTVL.

The chain's CDR3 is CASSPGLTYEQYF. CDR3 DNA sequence: TGTGCCAGCAGCCCAGGACTGACCTACGAGCAGTACTTC. The chain recombines TRBV7-9 with TRBJ2-7; TRBD2 might be the D (5 bases). In germline, CDR1 is SEHNR, CDR2 FQNEAQ (reference sequence). The germline V and J ends were trimmed by 5 bases and 2 bases, with 10 bases remaining between them. The CDR3 has 13 amino acids.

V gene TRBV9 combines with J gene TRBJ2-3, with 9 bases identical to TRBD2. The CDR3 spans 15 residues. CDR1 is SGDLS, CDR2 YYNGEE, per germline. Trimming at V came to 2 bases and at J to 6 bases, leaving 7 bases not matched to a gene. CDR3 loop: CASSVGTSLRDTQYF. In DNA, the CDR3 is TGTGCCAGCAGCGTCGGGACTAGCCTAAGGGATACGCAGTATTTT.

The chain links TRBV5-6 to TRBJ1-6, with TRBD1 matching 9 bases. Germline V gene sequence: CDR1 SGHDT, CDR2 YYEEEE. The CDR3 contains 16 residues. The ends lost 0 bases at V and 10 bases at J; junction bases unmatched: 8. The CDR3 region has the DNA TGTGCCAGCAGCTTGGGGGTCGGGACAGGGACCTCACCCCTCCACTTT. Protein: CASSLGVGTGTSPLHF.

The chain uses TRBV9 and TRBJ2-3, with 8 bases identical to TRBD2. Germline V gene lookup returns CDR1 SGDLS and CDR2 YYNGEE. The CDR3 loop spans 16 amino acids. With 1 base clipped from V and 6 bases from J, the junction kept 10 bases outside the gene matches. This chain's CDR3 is CASSVFGSSGSDTQYF. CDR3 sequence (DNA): TGTGCCAGCAGCGTATTTGGCTCGAGCGGGAGTGATACGCAGTATTTT.